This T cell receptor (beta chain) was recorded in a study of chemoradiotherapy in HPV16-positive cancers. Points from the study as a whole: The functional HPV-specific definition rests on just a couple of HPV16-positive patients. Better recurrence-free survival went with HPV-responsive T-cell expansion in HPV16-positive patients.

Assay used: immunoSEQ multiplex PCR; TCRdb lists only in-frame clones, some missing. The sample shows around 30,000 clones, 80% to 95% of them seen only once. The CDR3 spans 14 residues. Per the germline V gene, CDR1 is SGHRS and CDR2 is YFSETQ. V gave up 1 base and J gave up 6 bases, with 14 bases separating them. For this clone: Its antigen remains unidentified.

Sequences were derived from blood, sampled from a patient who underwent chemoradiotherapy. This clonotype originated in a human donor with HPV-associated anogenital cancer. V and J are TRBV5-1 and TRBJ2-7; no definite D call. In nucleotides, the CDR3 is TGCGCCAGCAGCTTGTCTCACCAAAGTGGCGAGCAGTACTTC. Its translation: CASSLSHQSGEQYF.